The 8 T cell receptor beta chains listed next were all sequenced from one sample in a study of T cell repertoires in cytomegalovirus infection. A single record per CDR3 protein comes from TCRdb applying MiXCR to the reads. The sample shows some 680,000 distinct CDR3 sequences, under 40% of them seen only once. Sequencing was carried out using PBMCs. The receptor set was obtained from a human donor in good health (CMV status not recorded). Some clones in this sample may be carry-over from other donors' samples.

The V and J genes are TRBV5-1 and TRBJ1-2; D ambiguous. The CDR3 has 18 amino acids. The V gene lost 6 bases and the J gene lost 4 bases, with 28 bases spanning the gap. Germline lookup yields CDR1 SGHRS and CDR2 YFSETQ. In DNA, the CDR3 is TGCGCCAGCACCCCCGACACTGGTGGATACCACAGAACCTATGGCTACACCTTC. This translates into CASTPDTGGYHRTYGYTF.

The rearrangement uses TRBV27 and TRBJ1-1, with 7 bases fitting TRBD1. The CDR3 consists of 15 residues. With 3 bases clipped from V and 1 base from J, the junction kept 5 bases outside the gene matches. From germline, CDR1 is MNHEY and CDR2 SMNVEV (reference sequence). The CDR3 DNA reads TGTGCCAGCAGTTTCCATACAGGGGCGAACACTGAAGCTTTCTTT. Translated: CASSFHTGANTEAFF.

In its sample, this clonotype was seen a few times. The chain links TRBV12-3 or TRBV12-4 to TRBJ2-7; TRBD2 aligns across 8 bases. The V and J ends lost 7 bases and 5 bases, in that order; junction bases with no gene match: 10. The CDR3 is 14 amino acids. In nucleotides, the CDR3 is TGTGCCAGCATCATGGGGGGACTAGGGAACGAGCAGTACTTC. Translation: CASIMGGLGNEQYF.

In its sample, this clonotype was seen a few times. The chain carries TRBV19 and TRBJ2-1; D is unresolved. V lost 3 bases and J lost 7, with 25 bases in between. Germline CDR1 reads LNHDA; CDR2 reads SQIVND (reference sequence). The CDR3 is made up of 18 amino acids. CDR3 loop: CASSIFPPKRAAGNEQFF. CDR3 DNA sequence: TGTGCCAGTAGTATCTTCCCCCCAAAACGGGCGGCTGGGAATGAGCAGTTCTTC.

This clonotype was seen ten or more times. The chain has TRBV6-1 and TRBJ2-3, with 12 positions matching TRBD2. The germline gives CDR1 MNHNS, CDR2 SASEGT. Trimming cost V 5 bases and J 7 bases; bases outside gene matches: 7. The CDR3 spans 15 residues. The CDR3 is CASSTSSGGANTQYF. The CDR3 DNA sequence: TGTGCCAGCAGTACATCTAGCGGGGGGGCGAATACGCAGTATTTT.

The chain combines TRBV4-1 with TRBJ1-3; no definite D call. This CDR3 has 15 amino acids. V dropped 1 base and J dropped 5 bases, with 12 bases sitting between them. Germline CDR1 reads MGHRA; CDR2 reads YSYEKL. The CDR3 nucleotides read TGCGCCAGCAGCCAAGCTCCCGGCAACCGAAACACCATATATTTT. This translates into CASSQAPGNRNTIYF.

This clonotype was seen ten or more times. The chain combines TRBV6-1 with TRBJ1-5; a possible D gene is TRBD1 (5 bases). V lost 6 bases and J lost 1, with 10 bases in between. In germline, CDR1 is MNHNS, CDR2 SASEGT. This CDR3 spans 14 amino acids. The CDR3 loop is CASSYDSSNQPQHF. CDR3 bases: TGTGCCAGCAGCTACGACAGCAGCAATCAGCCCCAGCATTTT.

As concerns this clonotype: One junction end does not reproduce the germline sequence, and a read error may be involved. The V and J genes are TRBV28 and TRBJ1-1; D may be TRBD1 (5 bases). Germline V gives CDR1 MDHEN, CDR2 SYDVKM. This CDR3 contains 17 residues. The CDR3 coding sequence is TGTGCCACCACCTTACACCCTTGGGACTTCATGAACACTGAAGCTTACTTT. Translation: CATTLHPWDFMNTEAYF.